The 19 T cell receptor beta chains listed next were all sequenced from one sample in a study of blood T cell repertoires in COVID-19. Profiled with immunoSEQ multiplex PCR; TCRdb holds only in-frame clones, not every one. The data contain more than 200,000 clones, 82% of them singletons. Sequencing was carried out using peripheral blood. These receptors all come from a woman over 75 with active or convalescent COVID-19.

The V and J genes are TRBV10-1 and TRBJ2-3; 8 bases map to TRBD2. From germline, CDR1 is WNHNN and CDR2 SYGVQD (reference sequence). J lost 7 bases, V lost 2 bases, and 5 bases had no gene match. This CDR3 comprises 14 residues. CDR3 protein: CASSETGGRYTQYF. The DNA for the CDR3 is TGCGCCAGCAGTGAGACGGGAGGGCGGTATACGCAGTATTTT.

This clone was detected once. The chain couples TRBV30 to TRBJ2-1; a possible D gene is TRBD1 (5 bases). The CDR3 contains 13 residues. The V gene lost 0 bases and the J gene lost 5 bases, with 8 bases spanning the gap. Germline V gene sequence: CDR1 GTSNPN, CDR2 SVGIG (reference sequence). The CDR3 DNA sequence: TGTGCCTGGAGTGTACAGGTCCACAATGAGCAGTTCTTC. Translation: CAWSVQVHNEQFF. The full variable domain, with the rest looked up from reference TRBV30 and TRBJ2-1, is SQTIHQWPATLVQPVGSPLSLECTVEGTSNPNLYWYRQAAGRGLQLLFYSVGIGQISSEVPQNLSASRPQDRQFILSSKKLLLSDSGFYLCAWSVQVHNEQFFGPGTRLTVL.

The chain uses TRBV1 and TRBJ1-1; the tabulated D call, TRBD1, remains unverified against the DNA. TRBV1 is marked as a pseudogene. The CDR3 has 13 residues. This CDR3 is CTSSQDRGTEAFF. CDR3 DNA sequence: TGCACCAGCAGCCAAGATAGGGGGACTGAAGCTTTCTTT.

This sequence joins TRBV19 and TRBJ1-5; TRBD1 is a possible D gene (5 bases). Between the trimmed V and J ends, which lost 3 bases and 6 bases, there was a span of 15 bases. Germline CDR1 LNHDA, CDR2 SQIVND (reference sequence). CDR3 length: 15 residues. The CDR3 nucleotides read TGTGCCAGTAGTATCTTAAATCAGGGCGGTCAGCCCCAGCATTTT. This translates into CASSILNQGGQPQHF.

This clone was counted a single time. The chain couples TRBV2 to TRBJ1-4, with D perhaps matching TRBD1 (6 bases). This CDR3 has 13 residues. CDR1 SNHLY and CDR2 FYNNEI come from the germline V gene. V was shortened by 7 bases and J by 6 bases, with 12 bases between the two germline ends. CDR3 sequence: CASMWAGDEKLFF. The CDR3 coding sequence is TGTGCCAGCATGTGGGCAGGGGATGAAAAACTGTTTTTT.

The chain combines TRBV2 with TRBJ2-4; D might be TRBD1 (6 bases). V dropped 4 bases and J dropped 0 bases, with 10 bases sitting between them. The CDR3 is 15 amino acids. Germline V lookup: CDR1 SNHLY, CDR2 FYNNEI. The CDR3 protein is CASSGDNQAKNIQYF. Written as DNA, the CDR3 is TGTGCCAGCAGTGGGGACAACCAAGCCAAAAACATTCAGTACTTC. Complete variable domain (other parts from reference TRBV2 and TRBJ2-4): EPEVTQTPSHQVTQMGQEVILRCVPISNHLYFYWYRQILGQKVEFLVSFYNNEISEKSEIFDDQFSVERPDGSNFTLKIRSTKLEDSAMYFCASSGDNQAKNIQYFGAGTRLSVL.

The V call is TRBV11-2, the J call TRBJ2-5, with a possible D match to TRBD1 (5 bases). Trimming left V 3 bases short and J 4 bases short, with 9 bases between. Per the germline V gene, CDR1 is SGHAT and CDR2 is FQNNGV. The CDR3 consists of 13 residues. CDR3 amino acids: CASSFRVGETQYF. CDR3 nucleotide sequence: TGTGCCAGCAGCTTCAGGGTAGGAGAGACCCAGTACTTC. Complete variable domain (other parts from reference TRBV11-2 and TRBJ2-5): EAGVAQSPRYKIIEKRQSVAFWCNPISGHATLYWYQQILGQGPKLLIQFQNNGVVDDSQLPKDRFSAERLKGVDSTLKIQPAKLEDSAVYLCASSFRVGETQYFGPGTRLLVL.

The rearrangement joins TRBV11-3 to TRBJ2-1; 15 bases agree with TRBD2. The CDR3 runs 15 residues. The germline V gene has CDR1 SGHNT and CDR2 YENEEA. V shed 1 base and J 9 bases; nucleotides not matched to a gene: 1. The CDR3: CASSLGGLAGGEQFF. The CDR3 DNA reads TGTGCCAGCAGCTTAGGGGGACTAGCGGGAGGTGAGCAGTTCTTC.

The CDR3 is CASSPQGGGPEAFF. The CDR3, as DNA: TGCGCCAGCAGCCCCCAAGGGGGGGGCCCTGAAGCTTTCTTT. The V gene is TRBV5-1, the J gene TRBJ1-1, with TRBD1 as a possible D gene (6 bases). This CDR3 comprises 14 residues. Per germline, CDR1 SGHRS and CDR2 YFSETQ. Trimming cost V 4 bases and J 6 bases, with 16 bases left between them.

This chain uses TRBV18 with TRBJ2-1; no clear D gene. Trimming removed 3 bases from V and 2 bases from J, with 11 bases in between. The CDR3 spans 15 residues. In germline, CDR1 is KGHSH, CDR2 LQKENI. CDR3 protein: CASSPDAEPYNEQFF. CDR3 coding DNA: TGTGCCAGCTCACCTGATGCGGAACCCTACAATGAGCAGTTCTTC.

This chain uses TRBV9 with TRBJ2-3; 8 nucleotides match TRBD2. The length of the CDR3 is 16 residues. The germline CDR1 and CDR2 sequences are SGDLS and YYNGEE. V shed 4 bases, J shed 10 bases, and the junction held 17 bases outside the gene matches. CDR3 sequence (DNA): TGTGCCAGCAGCCCCCTTAATAGCGGGGTTGGGGGCTCGCAGTATTTT. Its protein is CASSPLNSGVGGSQYF.

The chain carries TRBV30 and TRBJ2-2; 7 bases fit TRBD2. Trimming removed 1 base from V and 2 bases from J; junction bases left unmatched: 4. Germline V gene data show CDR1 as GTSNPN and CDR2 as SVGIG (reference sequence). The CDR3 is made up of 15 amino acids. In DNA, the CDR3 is TGTGCCTGGAGTGGGGCTAGCGGAAACACCGGGGAGCTGTTTTTT. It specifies CAWSGASGNTGELFF.

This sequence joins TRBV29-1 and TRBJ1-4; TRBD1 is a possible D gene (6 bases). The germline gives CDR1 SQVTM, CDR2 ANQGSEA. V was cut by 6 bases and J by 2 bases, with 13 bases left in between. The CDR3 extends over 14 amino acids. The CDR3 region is CSVADRGTNEKLFF. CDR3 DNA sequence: TGCAGCGTCGCAGATAGGGGGACTAATGAAAAACTGTTTTTT.

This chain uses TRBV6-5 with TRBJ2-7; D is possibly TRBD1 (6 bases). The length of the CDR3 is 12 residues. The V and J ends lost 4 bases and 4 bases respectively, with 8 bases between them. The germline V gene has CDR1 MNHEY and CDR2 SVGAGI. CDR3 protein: CASSSTGYEQYF. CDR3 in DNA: TGTGCCAGCAGTTCCACAGGGTACGAGCAGTACTTC.

Written as DNA, the CDR3 is TGTGCCAGTAAGAAAACCCCTACAGGTATGAACACTGAAGCTTTCTTT. Encoded protein: CASKKTPTGMNTEAFF. The chain employs TRBV19 and TRBJ1-1; D may be TRBD1 (5 bases). The V and J ends lost 7 bases and 0 bases respectively, with 18 bases between them. There are 16 residues in the CDR3. Germline CDR1 reads LNHDA; CDR2 reads SQIVND (reference sequence).

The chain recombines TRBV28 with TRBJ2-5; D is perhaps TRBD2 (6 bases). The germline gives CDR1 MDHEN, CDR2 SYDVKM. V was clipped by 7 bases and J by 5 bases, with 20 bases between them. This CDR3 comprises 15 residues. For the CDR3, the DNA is TGTGCCAGCACCCCTGGAGGGAGGAGTTTCGAGACCCAGTACTTC. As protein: CASTPGGRSFETQYF.

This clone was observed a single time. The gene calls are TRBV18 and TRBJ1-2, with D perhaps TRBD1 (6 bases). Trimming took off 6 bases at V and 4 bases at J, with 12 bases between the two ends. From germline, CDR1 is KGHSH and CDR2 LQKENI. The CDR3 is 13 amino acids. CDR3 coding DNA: TGTGCCAGCTCGCTAGACAGGACCTATGGCTACACCTTC. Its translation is CASSLDRTYGYTF.

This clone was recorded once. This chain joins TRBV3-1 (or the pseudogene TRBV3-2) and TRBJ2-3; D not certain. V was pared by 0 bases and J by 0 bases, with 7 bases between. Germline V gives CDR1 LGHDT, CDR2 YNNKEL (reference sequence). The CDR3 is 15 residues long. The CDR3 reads CASSQDGVSTDTQYF. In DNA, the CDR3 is TGTGCCAGCAGCCAAGATGGAGTTAGCACAGATACGCAGTATTTT.

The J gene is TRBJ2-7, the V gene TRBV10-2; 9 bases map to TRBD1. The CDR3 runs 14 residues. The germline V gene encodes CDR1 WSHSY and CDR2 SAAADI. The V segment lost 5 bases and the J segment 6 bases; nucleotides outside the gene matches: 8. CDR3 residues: CASSPGQGWVEQYF. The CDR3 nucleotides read TGCGCCAGCAGTCCGGGACAGGGATGGGTCGAGCAGTACTTC.